These T cell receptor beta chains were read from a single sample in a study of OX40 agonist ivuxolimab in advanced cancers. Profiled with immunoSEQ multiplex PCR; TCRdb holds only in-frame clones, not every one. The data contain fewer than 65,000 clones, 86% of them seen just once; the ten biggest clones take up about 1.1%. Sequenced here: CD4+ or CD8+ T cells sorted from blood, sampled in a trial of the OX40 agonist ivuxolimab. All receptors come from an adult with an advanced solid tumor such as melanoma, head and neck, liver or kidney cancer. Both conserved end residues are part of each CDR3. A D gene is named only where the DNA matches it firmly. Clone size is stated in some rows and not others, as once, few, many or a class when expanded.

>TRBD1|TRBJ2-1|-|TRBV5-8
CASSLGDRAYNEQFF
TGTGCCAGCAGCTTGGGGGACAGGGCGTACAATGAGCAGTTCTTC
>TRBD1|TRBJ1-1|-|TRBV28
CASLTTPGQGDEAFF
TGTGCCAGCCTTACTACTCCGGGACAGGGCGATGAAGCTTTCTTT
>TRBD1|TRBJ2-2|-|TRBV7-2
CASSSDRGHTGELFF
TGTGCCAGCAGCTCGGACAGGGGGCACACCGGGGAGCTGTTTTTT
>-|TRBJ2-7|-|TRBV5-1
CASSLGGDGDYEQYF
TGCGCCAGCAGCTTGGGTGGGGATGGTGACTACGAGCAGTACTTC
>TRBD1|TRBJ2-3|few|TRBV2
CASRRTGGLFPDTQYF
TGTGCCAGCAGAAGAACAGGGGGGTTATTCCCAGATACGCAGTATTTT
>TRBD1|TRBJ2-3|once|TRBV29-1
CSVLNRGDLDTQYF
TGCAGCGTTTTAAACAGGGGGGACCTAGATACGCAGTATTTT
>TRBD2|TRBJ2-7|-|TRBV7-9
CASSLDLTSARHF
TGTGCCAGCAGCTTAGATTTGACTAGCGCCCGACACTTC
>TRBD1|TRBJ2-6|few|TRBV30
CAWSGQGAWGANVLTF
TGTGCCTGGAGTGGACAGGGGGCGTGGGGGGCCAACGTCCTGACTTTC
>-|TRBJ2-7|-|TRBV6-5
CASSPEIGSSYEQYF
TGTGCCAGCAGCCCCGAGATCGGGAGCTCCTACGAGCAGTACTTC
>-|TRBJ1-2|-|TRBV11-2
CASSLEGVGGYTF
TGTGCCAGCAGCTTGGAGGGAGTTGGGGGCTACACCTTC
>TRBD1|TRBJ1-2|-|TRBV6-5
CASRGTGANYGYTF
TGTGCCAGCAGAGGGACAGGGGCTAACTATGGCTACACCTTC
>-|TRBJ1-6|-|TRBV25-1
CASSSTLYNSPLHF
TGTGCCAGCAGTAGTACACTGTATAATTCACCCCTCCACTTT
>TRBD2|TRBJ2-2|-|TRBV28
CASSLTSGGTGELFF
TGTGCCAGCAGTCTGACTAGCGGGGGCACCGGGGAGCTGTTTTTT
>TRBD2|TRBJ2-5|-|TRBV11-3
CASSLGAGPGETQYF
TGTGCCAGCAGCTTAGGAGCGGGGCCTGGGGAGACCCAGTACTTC
>-|TRBJ1-2|-|TRBV19
CASSISVGGLTSVHGYTF
TGTGCCAGTAGTATCTCCGTGGGGGGCTTGACGTCGGTGCATGGCTACACCTTC
>-|TRBJ2-5|few|TRBV9
CASSVEVVGETQYF
TGTGCCAGCAGCGTAGAGGTGGTAGGGGAGACCCAGTACTTC
>-|TRBJ2-7|-|TRBV6-5
CASSYSAASVNEQYF
TGTGCCAGCAGTTACTCCGCAGCTAGCGTTAACGAGCAGTACTTC
>TRBD2|TRBJ2-3|-|TRBV5-6
CASSLTSGGGDTQYF
TGTGCCAGCAGCTTAACTAGCGGCGGTGGAGATACGCAGTATTTT